A single TCR beta chain is shown here with its context. The antigen it binds to is not known. One base away there is no much larger clone; base qualities are not given. This entry belongs to a study of blood T cell repertoires in COVID-19 (dated by TCRdb to about 2020). Broadly, across the study: Samples from collaborators originated in the United States, Italy and Spain and spanned both the acute and convalescent phases of COVID-19. The samples were drawn from the first 160 participants of the ongoing ImmuneRACE study and from 1,254 subjects provided by 6 global collaborators. HLA class I and class II types, where available, came from metadata supplied by the sample provider rather than from assay-based typing. The material from the prospective study consisted of cDNA or gDNA derived from T cells, B-cell-depleted T cells, or PBMCs. The repertoires were released in a freely available public database meant as a resource for research on the immune response to SARS-CoV-2. Subjects who had been exposed to COVID-19, were actively infected with it, or had recovered from it provided the deeply sampled blood TCRbeta repertoires that made up the dataset. Sample metadata almost always included a de-identified subject ID, COVID-19 status, age in years and sex.

In the prospective study, participants were roughly 18 to 89 years old, resided in about two dozen geographic areas of the United States, and were enrolled through a virtual design. Cohort assignment in the prospective study relied on participant-reported clinical history from a screening survey and a study questionnaire. In the prospective study, whole blood, serum and a nasopharyngeal or oropharyngeal swab were collected from each participant by mobile phlebotomists. Over a 2-month period, participants in the prospective study had the option of providing additional blood draws and questionnaires. Prospective study blood samples were shipped either frozen or at room temperature before DNA extraction. TCRbeta CDR3 regions were amplified from genomic DNA by means of the immunoSEQ Assay, a bias-controlled multiplex PCR. The original methods were these. Nucleated cell counts per sample were estimated from amplification of reference gene primers within the assay. To quantify the absolute abundance of each unique TCRbeta CDR3 rearrangement, sequence reads were collapsed and filtered. Productive Simpson clonality was computed per sample as the square root of Simpson's diversity index over productive rearrangements. TCRdb took this table from immuneACCESS and kept in-frame rearrangements with V and J called. Such tables lack part of the clones; where checked against another copy, unresolved V genes explain under half of the gap, and the rest is unexplained. V, J and clone size derive from that table, while D and trimming were established from the DNA sequence. In all, the sample holds about 260,000 clones, and approximately 79% of those were seen once. The leading ten clones occupy under 4.5% of the sample.

The germline V and J ends show losses of 3 bases and 5 bases respectively, and no gene match explains 10 bases of the junction. The CDR3 has 17 amino acids, counting the end cysteine and phenylalanine. Just the 51-base CDR3 DNA is kept, in frame starting at base 1. The germline V gene supplies CDR1 SGHAT and CDR2 FQNNGV. Points the paper makes about the study in general: How much clinical and demographic metadata was included differed by source and by participant, and the metadata was provided uncurated.

The chain couples TRBV11-2 to TRBJ2-5; 12 central nucleotides agree with TRBD2. The sequenced sample was PBMCs or T cells enriched from blood (not recorded which). This receptor was taken from a man between 25 and 39 years old with acute COVID-19. In nucleotides, the sequence is TGTGCCAGCAGCTTTCGACTAGCGGGAGTGGGGAAGGAGACCCAGTACTTC. It is translated as CASSFRLAGVGKETQYF. The entire variable domain, with the stretches around the CDR3 drawn from the reference TRBV11-2 and TRBJ2-5 proteins, is EAGVAQSPRYKIIEKRQSVAFWCNPISGHATLYWYQQILGQGPKLLIQFQNNGVVDDSQLPKDRFSAERLKGVDSTLKIQPAKLEDSAVYLCASSFRLAGVGKETQYFGPGTRLLVL.